The present entry profiles one TCR beta chain with its context. Its specificity is not known. The authors made TCR beta libraries by quantitative 5'-RACE with molecular barcodes. TCRdb ran MiXCR on the 5' RACE reads and lists one entry per CDR3 protein. Counted here are 150,000 to 200,000 distinct CDR3 sequences, around 13% occurring once; the ten biggest clones make up 8% to 13%. These data are taken from a study of CD8 T cells in ankylosing spondylitis. Study-wide results and limits: Prior literature has documented some motif variants in synovial fluid and blood from reactive arthritis. For ankylosing spondylitis blood, a TCR beta motif of about 8 highly homologous variants appeared characteristic.

Sequencing was done on a sample of blood, either unsorted or a sorted T cell fraction (not recorded which). This clonotype originated in a female donor with ankylosing spondylitis or in good health (not recorded which).

The CDR3 loop reads CASSYTPQRSYEQYF. CDR3 nucleotides: TGTGCCAGCAGTTACACCCCACAGAGGTCCTACGAGCAGTACTTC. The V and J genes are TRBV6-5 and TRBJ2-7, with unresolved D. The V gene's germline CDR1 is MNHEY and CDR2 SVGAGI. CDR3 length: 15 residues. V was trimmed by 2 bases and J by 1 base, leaving 12 bases between them.